This TCR beta chain was retrieved from a study of blood T cell repertoires in COVID-19. Per the original methods: Scientists estimated how many nucleated cells there were by amplifying reference gene primers. Assay: immunoSEQ multiplex PCR; the TCRdb copy retains only in-frame clones and omits some. V, J and clone size are taken as reported in that table, and D and trimming were inferred from the DNA itself. There are some 97,000 clones in the sample; roughly 80% occur only once, and 31% lies in the top ten. The TCR sequence derives from a man aged 65 to 85 with active or convalescent COVID-19. The specimen was peripheral blood.

Here the CDR3 DNA reads TGTGCCAGTAGTTCCCGGGACTTCAAGGGTGAGCAGTTCTTC. Its translation: CASSSRDFKGEQFF. The V and J genes are TRBV19 and TRBJ2-1, with D possibly being TRBD2 (6 bases). Between the trimmed V and J ends, which lost 5 bases and 9 bases, there was a span of 17 bases. There are 14 residues in the CDR3. From germline, CDR1 is LNHDA and CDR2 SQIVND (reference sequence).